The 7 T cell receptor beta chains listed next were all sequenced from one sample in a study of CD8 T cells in Susac syndrome (dated by TCRdb to the late 2010s). Receptors were amplified or captured by the immunoSEQ multiplex PCR assay. RNA was extracted using the RNeasy kit, and 0.5 to 1 microgram was reverse transcribed with random hexamers. TCRdb trimmed the raw reads at Q25, called clones with MiXCR and kept productive beta chains. Identical CDR3 protein sequences are pooled into one entry, listed with their most common genes and DNA. In this sample the table shows about 76,000 distinct CDR3 sequences, roughly 90% of which occur a single time. In total, the top ten clones hold about 0.47% of the sample. Sample: CD8+ T cells from PBMCs. The receptors were sampled from a human donor with multiple sclerosis.

This clonotype was seen a handful of times. V usage is TRBV4-1 and J usage is TRBJ2-7; 12 nucleotides align to TRBD1. Trimming at V came to 4 bases and at J to 7 bases, leaving 5 bases not matched to a gene. Germline-derived CDR1 and CDR2 are MGHRA and YSYEKL. The CDR3 sequence is 14 residues long. In DNA form, the CDR3 reads TGCGCCAGCAGCCCGGGACAGGGGGCGCAAGAGCAGTACTTC. Protein: CASSPGQGAQEQYF.

The J gene is TRBJ2-7, the V gene TRBV6-2 or TRBV6-3, with D maybe TRBD1 (5 bases). The V end lost 7 bases, the J end lost 3 bases, and 10 bases lay between the germline ends. The CDR3 contains 12 residues. Germline-derived CDR1 and CDR2 are MNHEY and SVGEGT. The CDR3 sequence is CASTEQGYEQYF. CDR3 nucleotide sequence: TGTGCCAGCACGGAGCAGGGCTACGAGCAGTACTTC.

The chain has TRBV27 and TRBJ2-5; 9 bases line up with TRBD2. V lost 5 bases and J lost 5; bases outside the gene matches: 3. The V gene's germline CDR1 is MNHEY and CDR2 SMNVEV (reference sequence). The CDR3 extends over 13 amino acids. Here the CDR3 reads CASSLGLAETQYF. The CDR3 region has the DNA TGTGCCAGCAGTCTCGGACTAGCGGAGACCCAGTACTTC.

V gene TRBV4-2 combines with J gene TRBJ2-5; the match to TRBD2 covers 8 bases. The V segment lost 10 bases and the J segment 5 bases; nucleotides outside the gene matches: 9. This CDR3 spans 13 amino acids. CDR1 and CDR2 (germline): LGHNA, YNFKEQ. The DNA of the CDR3 is TGTGCCATTACGGGAGGGGTCGGCGAGACCCAGTACTTC. Protein product: CAITGGVGETQYF.

In DNA form, the CDR3 reads TGTGCCAGCAGTGAATGGCCTAGCGGTTATTGGGACAATGAGCAGTTCTTC. Amino acids: CASSEWPSGYWDNEQFF. The chain is built from TRBV2 and TRBJ2-1; 7 nucleotides line up with TRBD2. From germline, CDR1 is SNHLY and CDR2 FYNNEI. The CDR3 sequence is 17 residues long. V was pared by 2 bases and J by 5 bases, with 12 bases of the junction left unmatched.

V is TRBV3-1 and J is TRBJ2-1; D remains ambiguous. The CDR3 is 15 amino acids. CDR1 and CDR2 (germline): LGHDT, YNNKEL (reference sequence). V lost 1 base and J lost 0, with 7 bases in between. CDR3 protein: CASSQVESSYNEQFF. The CDR3 DNA sequence: TGTGCCAGCAGCCAAGTGGAGAGCTCCTACAATGAGCAGTTCTTC.

This chain uses TRBV7-6 with TRBJ2-1; TRBD1 might be the D (6 bases). Per germline, CDR1 SGHVS and CDR2 FNYEAQ. The V and J ends lost 4 bases and 2 bases respectively, with 21 bases between them. The CDR3 totals 18 residues. Here the CDR3 DNA reads TGTGCCAGCAGCTCGGCGACCCTCCGGGACAATCCCTACAATGAGCAGTTCTTC. It encodes CASSSATLRDNPYNEQFF.